The clone carrying this T cell receptor (beta chain) has more than one count but fewer than ten. Its antigen is currently unknown. The sample originates from a study of cytotoxic CD8 clonotypes in ibrutinib-treated CLL. Across the study: On average, each sample had roughly 260,000 productive templates and more than 75,000 productive rearrangements. Findings and caveats of the study: On treatment, the uncommon public clonotypes contracted or remained stable. Pretreatment clonality was elevated relative to age-matched healthy donors and paralleled circulating CD8+ T-cell counts. Clonality rose at ibrutinib response and fell back toward baseline at progression.

Profiled with immunoSEQ multiplex PCR; TCRdb holds only in-frame clones, not every one. Seen here are 130,000 or so clones, 60% to 80% observed once, and the top ten hold approximately 28%. Unmatched junction bases numbered 12, after V lost 8 bases and J lost 10 bases. The CDR3 has 14 amino acids. The germline V gene has CDR1 ENHRY and CDR2 SYGVKD. The clonotype comes from a human donor with chronic lymphocytic leukemia. Sample: PBMCs, taken after 12 months of ibrutinib treatment. V and J are TRBV10-3 and TRBJ1-5; 9 bases match TRBD1. The CDR3 region has the DNA TGTGCCATCTCGGGTGGACAGGGGAAGGAACCCCAGCATTTT. Its protein is CAISGGQGKEPQHF.